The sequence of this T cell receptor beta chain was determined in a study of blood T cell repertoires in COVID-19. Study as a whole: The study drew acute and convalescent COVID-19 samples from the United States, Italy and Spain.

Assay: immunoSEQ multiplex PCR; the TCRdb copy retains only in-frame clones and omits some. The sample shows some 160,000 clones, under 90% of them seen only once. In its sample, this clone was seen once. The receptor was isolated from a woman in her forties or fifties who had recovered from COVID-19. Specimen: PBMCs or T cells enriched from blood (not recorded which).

Here the CDR3 DNA reads TGTGCCAGCAGCCAAGATCTTGGGACAGCCTATGGCTACACCTTC. Translation gives CASSQDLGTAYGYTF. The gene calls are TRBV4-2 and TRBJ1-2, with TRBD1 matching 7 bases. CDR1 and CDR2 from the germline V gene are LGHNA and YNFKEQ. The CDR3 totals 15 residues. Trimming at V came to 0 bases and at J to 4 bases, leaving 5 bases not matched to a gene.